Listed below are T cell receptor beta chains from one sample, sequenced in a study of cytomegalovirus exposure and HLA in healthy donors. Profiled with immunoSEQ multiplex PCR; TCRdb holds only in-frame clones, not every one. The table records fewer than 60,000 clones, 75% to 90% of them present only once. Sequenced material: PBMCs. The source of these receptors is a young woman in good health and CMV-seronegative. CDR3s include the opening cysteine and the closing phenylalanine or tryptophan. The order of the fields is clone size, J gene, D gene, V gene, CDR3 protein, CDR3 DNA. D genes are given only for firm matches. Size tells how often a clone was seen (once, few, many) or the class of an expanded clone, and some rows leave it out.

abundance: .; j_gene: TRBJ2-3; d_gene: TRBD2; v_gene: TRBV28; CDR3aa: CASSLAGGAPNTDTQYF; CDR3nt: TGTGCCAGCAGTTTGGCGGGGGGCGCCCCCAACACAGATACGCAGTATTTT
abundance: .; j_gene: TRBJ2-7; d_gene: .; v_gene: TRBV28; CDR3aa: CASSSPGAGVVAEQYF; CDR3nt: TGTGCCAGCAGTTCGCCTGGCGCAGGGGTCGTTGCCGAGCAGTACTTC
abundance: .; j_gene: TRBJ2-1; d_gene: TRBD2; v_gene: TRBV6-5; CDR3aa: CASSPGLVYNEQFF; CDR3nt: TGTGCCAGCAGTCCCGGACTAGTTTACAATGAGCAGTTCTTC
abundance: .; j_gene: TRBJ2-1; d_gene: .; v_gene: TRBV18; CDR3aa: CASSLIQGNEQFF; CDR3nt: TGTGCCAGCTCACTCATCCAGGGGAATGAGCAGTTCTTC
abundance: few; j_gene: TRBJ2-1; d_gene: .; v_gene: TRBV7-3; CDR3aa: CASSPMEGQSSYNEQFF; CDR3nt: TGTGCCAGCAGCCCGATGGAGGGGCAGAGCTCCTACAATGAGCAGTTCTTC
abundance: .; j_gene: TRBJ2-5; d_gene: TRBD2; v_gene: TRBV11-2; CDR3aa: CASSVAGGQGETQYF; CDR3nt: TGTGCCAGCAGCGTAGCGGGGGGCCAGGGAGAGACCCAGTACTTC
abundance: .; j_gene: TRBJ2-2; d_gene: .; v_gene: TRBV6-1; CDR3aa: CASSGGWVAGELFF; CDR3nt: TGTGCCAGCAGTGGAGGTTGGGTTGCCGGGGAGCTGTTTTTT
abundance: .; j_gene: TRBJ1-1; d_gene: .; v_gene: TRBV7-2; CDR3aa: CASSLDLGQGEAFF; CDR3nt: TGTGCCAGCAGCTTAGATTTGGGGCAGGGGGAAGCTTTCTTT
abundance: .; j_gene: TRBJ2-2; d_gene: .; v_gene: TRBV9; CDR3aa: CASSPTSMGTKVTGELFF; CDR3nt: TGTGCCAGCAGCCCGACTTCCATGGGGACAAAGGTGACCGGGGAGCTGTTTTTT
abundance: once; j_gene: TRBJ1-2; d_gene: .; v_gene: TRBV9; CDR3aa: CASSVGGGQSYGYTF; CDR3nt: TGTGCCAGCAGCGTAGGCGGCGGACAGAGCTATGGCTACACCTTC